This TCR beta chain was recovered during a study of T cells in localized non-small cell lung cancer. Study-level findings and limits: Among the tissues sampled, uninvolved adjacent lung had the highest T cell clonality, above tumor. Turning up in adjacent lung were a median approximately 50 of the top 100 tumor clones. Higher adjacent-lung clonality was associated with shorter survival.

The CDR3 covers 13 residues. Trimming stripped 4 bases from V and 8 bases from J, with 12 bases between. From germline, CDR1 is WNHNN and CDR2 SYGVQD (reference sequence). The protocol was immunoSEQ multiplex PCR, while the TCRdb copy is restricted to in-frame clones and leaves out a portion. This sample has more than 70,000 clones, with approximately 85% found just once. About this clone itself: Its antigen is currently unknown.

This clonotype originated in a man between 40 and 70 years old with stage I lung adenocarcinoma. The chain joins TRBV10-1 to TRBJ2-1, with D hard to call. The material was peripheral blood, obtained before any cancer treatment. The CDR3 loop is CASSGLPWDEQFF. CDR3 DNA sequence: TGCGCCAGCAGTGGACTCCCCTGGGATGAGCAGTTCTTC.